Below, 28 T cell receptor beta chains from the same sample are listed, as sequenced in a study of human T cells and chemical hapten exposure. The sample's time point: patch test 2, 6 weeks after DPC sensitization. Treatment: therapeutic diphenylcyclopropenone sensitization with weekly scalp DPC. Each CDR3 protein is one row after TCRdb ran MiXCR on the RACE reads. The repertoire consists of approximately 110,000 distinct CDR3 sequences, with about a tenth occurring once and the leading ten covering 3.1%. The starting material was whole blood, obtained in connection with sensitization to the hapten diphenylcyclopropenone (DPC). These receptors were obtained from a woman aged 40 to 49 with alopecia areata. Some clones in this sample may be carry-over from other donors' samples.

This clonotype was found a few times. V gene TRBV4-3 combines with J gene TRBJ2-6; D may be TRBD1 or TRBD2 (5 bases each). Germline V lookup: CDR1 LGHNA, CDR2 YSLEER. The CDR3 is 18 residues long. V lost 0 bases to trimming and J lost 1 base, with 13 bases between them. The CDR3 bases are TGCGCCAGCAGCCAAGAGGGGGTCGAGTTTTCTGGGGCCAACGTCCTGACTTTC. Translation: CASSQEGVEFSGANVLTF.

This clonotype has more than one count but fewer than ten. J is TRBJ2-7 and V is TRBV11-3; perhaps TRBD2 as D (6 bases). Germline V gene data show CDR1 as SGHNT and CDR2 as YENEEA. Trimming shortened V by 3 bases and J by 0 bases, and 15 bases separated the two germline ends. CDR3 length equals 16 residues. CDR3 sequence: CASSFIRRVFSYEQYF. CDR3 in DNA: TGTGCCAGCAGCTTTATTAGGAGGGTTTTCTCCTACGAGCAGTACTTC.

This clonotype has at least ten counts. The chain links TRBV5-4 to TRBJ2-3, with a weak D call TRBD2 (7 bases). The CDR3 covers 15 residues. CDR1 and CDR2 (germline): SGHNT, YYREEE (reference sequence). Trimming took 9 bases from V and 0 from J, leaving 17 bases between them. CDR3 sequence reads: CAISEGGPSTDTQYF. The CDR3 region has the DNA TGTGCCATCTCGGAGGGGGGGCCAAGCACAGATACGCAGTATTTT.

This clonotype has just a few counts. The chain joins TRBV5-4 to TRBJ2-5; 9 nucleotides align to TRBD1. The germline V gene encodes CDR1 SGHNT and CDR2 YYREEE (reference sequence). This CDR3 comprises 16 residues. The V gene end was trimmed by 4 bases and the J gene end by 4 bases; junction bases not matched to a gene: 11. The CDR3 region has the DNA TGTGCCAGCAGCCGTGGACGGGGACAGGGCGGAGAGACCCAGTACTTC. Its translation: CASSRGRGQGGETQYF.

A few counts support this clonotype. This chain joins TRBV2 and TRBJ2-7, with D unresolved. Germline V CDR1 and CDR2: SNHLY, FYNNEI. The CDR3 is 12 amino acids. The V end was cut by 6 bases, the J end by 6 bases, with 12 bases between. The CDR3 sequence: CASRPTVGEQYF. CDR3 in DNA: TGTGCCAGCAGGCCTACAGTGGGCGAGCAGTACTTC.

This clonotype has a count of ten or more. The V gene is TRBV6-6, the J gene TRBJ2-7; tentatively, D is TRBD2 (7 bases). The CDR3 runs 13 residues. Trimming pared 6 bases from V and 7 bases from J, leaving 16 bases between. Germline V gives CDR1 MNHNY, CDR2 SVGAGI (reference sequence). CDR3 DNA: TGTGCCAGCAGCAGACAGGTGGGAGGGGAGCAGTACTTC. Amino acids: CASSRQVGGEQYF.

Only a few counts were recorded for this clonotype. The rearrangement links TRBV6-6 to TRBJ1-2; possibly TRBD1 for D (5 bases). Trimming took 8 bases from V and 4 from J, leaving 20 bases between them. CDR1 and CDR2 from the germline V gene are MNHNY and SVGAGI (reference sequence). The CDR3 is made up of 15 amino acids. This CDR3 is CASCLEGRSSYGYTF. The CDR3 nucleotides read TGTGCCAGCTGCCTGGAGGGACGCTCTAGCTATGGCTACACCTTC.

The gene calls are TRBV4-2 and TRBJ2-3; 9 nucleotides agree with TRBD2. The V segment lost 0 bases and the J segment 1 base; nucleotides outside the gene matches: 8. The CDR3 contains 18 residues. In germline, CDR1 is LGHNA, CDR2 YNFKEQ. The CDR3 loop reads CASSQDRPGLARTDTQYF. CDR3 nucleotide sequence: TGTGCCAGCAGCCAAGATCGGCCGGGACTAGCCCGCACAGATACGCAGTATTTT.

This clonotype came up a few times. The chain employs TRBV6-4 and TRBJ2-3; D remains unclear. The CDR3 is 11 residues long. V lost 5 bases and J 8 bases, leaving 8 bases between the germline ends. Germline loops: CDR1 MRHNA, CDR2 SNTAGT. CDR3 region: CASSPHGTQYF. Here the CDR3 DNA reads TGTGCCAGCAGTCCCCACGGTACGCAGTATTTT.

This clonotype was counted between two and nine times. V usage is TRBV18 and J usage is TRBJ1-2, with TRBD1 identical over 9 bases. Germline V gene data show CDR1 as KGHSH and CDR2 as LQKENI. The CDR3 runs 15 residues. V was clipped by 3 bases and J by 3 bases; unmatched bases: 5. Here the CDR3 reads CASSPRTGDHYGYTF. In nucleotides, the CDR3 is TGTGCCAGCTCACCTCGGACAGGGGATCACTATGGCTACACCTTC.

This clonotype was detected a few times. CDR3 DNA: TGTGCCAGCAGTTTCCTGGAAGGGAGCAATGAGCAGTTCTTC. It is translated as CASSFLEGSNEQFF. V gene TRBV12-3 or TRBV12-4 combines with J gene TRBJ2-1, with D possibly TRBD2 on 5 matching bases. This CDR3 spans 14 amino acids. Trimming shortened V by 3 bases and J by 6 bases, and 12 bases separated the two germline ends.

This clonotype has just a few counts. The chain recombines TRBV30 with TRBJ2-1, with unresolved D. V dropped 8 bases and J dropped 4 bases, with 21 bases sitting between them. The CDR3 is 15 residues long. Looked up from germline, CDR1 is GTSNPN and CDR2 is SVGIG (reference sequence). CDR3 in amino acids: CALHSRALLYNEQFF. The CDR3 DNA reads as TGTGCCCTCCACTCTCGGGCCCTCCTATACAATGAGCAGTTCTTC.

This clonotype was seen only a few times. The chain couples TRBV6-2 or TRBV6-3 to TRBJ2-1, with 7 positions matching TRBD1. V shed 6 bases, J shed 9 bases, and the junction held 11 bases outside the gene matches. This CDR3 is 14 amino acids long. CDR1 is MNHEY, CDR2 SVGEGT, per germline. The CDR3 bases are TGTGCCAGCAGCTCCGACAGGGTGCGGGTTGAGCAGTTCTTC. As protein: CASSSDRVRVEQFF.

V gene TRBV7-9 combines with J gene TRBJ2-3; D is unclear. Looked up from germline, CDR1 is SEHNR and CDR2 is FQNEAQ (reference sequence). The length of the CDR3 is 14 residues. Trimming stripped 2 bases from V and 1 base from J, with 7 bases between. In nucleotides, the CDR3 is TGTGCCAGCAGCTTAACGGCCGGCACAGATACGCAGTATTTT. This codes for CASSLTAGTDTQYF.

The gene calls are TRBV28 and TRBJ2-7; 8 nucleotides agree with TRBD2. Germline V gene sequence: CDR1 MDHEN, CDR2 SYDVKM. V lost 4 bases to trimming and J lost 4 bases; unmatched junction nucleotides: 9. The CDR3 consists of 15 residues. Here the CDR3 DNA reads TGTGCCAGCAGTTCGGGGGGGGCAGTGTGGTACGAGCAGTACTTC. Protein sequence: CASSSGGAVWYEQYF.

There are a few counts of this clonotype. The chain links TRBV29-1 to TRBJ1-4, with D maybe TRBD1 (5 bases). V shed 0 bases and J shed 7 bases, with 12 bases lying between them. The CDR3 has 14 residues. The germline V gene has CDR1 SQVTM and CDR2 ANQGSEA. The CDR3 sequence: CSVEDSRGGEKLFF. For the CDR3, the DNA is TGCAGCGTTGAAGATTCCCGGGGGGGTGAAAAACTGTTTTTT.

This chain joins TRBV11-3 and TRBJ2-2; 8 bases fit TRBD2. Germline V lookup: CDR1 SGHNT, CDR2 YENEEA. The CDR3 loop spans 14 amino acids. Losses at the gene ends were 4 bases for V and 5 bases for J; bases not matched to a gene: 3. The CDR3 spells CASSYSGVTGELFF. The DNA of the CDR3 is TGTGCCAGCAGCTATAGCGGGGTTACCGGGGAGCTGTTTTTT. Drawing the rest from reference TRBV11-3 and TRBJ2-2, the complete variable domain is EAGVVQSPRYKIIEKKQPVAFWCNPISGHNTLYWYLQNLGQGPELLIRYENEEAVDDSQLPKDRFSAERLKGVDSTLKIQPAELGDSAVYLCASSYSGVTGELFFGEGSRLTVL.

The rearrangement uses TRBV7-9 and TRBJ2-3, with D possibly being TRBD2 (5 bases). Germline CDR1 reads SEHNR; CDR2 reads FQNEAQ (reference sequence). CDR3 size: 14 residues. The V end was cut by 10 bases, the J end by 3 bases, with 17 bases between. The CDR3 region has the DNA TGTGCCACCAAGGAGGCTGAGAGGACAGATACGCAGTATTTT. It is translated as CATKEAERTDTQYF.

To note about this clonotype: The CDR3 does not close with the conserved phenylalanine or tryptophan, likely indicating a read error. The chain combines TRBV20-1 with TRBJ2-7; TRBD1 is a possible D gene (6 bases). The CDR3 covers 12 residues. From germline, CDR1 is DFQATT and CDR2 SNEGSKA (reference sequence). Trimming removed 4 bases at V and 3 bases at J, with 10 bases between. The CDR3 loop reads CSATVDSYEQYS. The CDR3 DNA reads TGCAGTGCTACCGTGGACAGCTACGAGCAGTACTCC.

This clonotype was seen ten or more times. The gene calls are TRBV7-2 and TRBJ1-4; possible D gene TRBD1, 6 bases. The CDR3 sequence is 15 residues long. The germline V gene has CDR1 SGHTA and CDR2 FQGNSA. V gave up 5 bases and J gave up 8 bases, with 18 bases separating them. CDR3 coding DNA: TGTGCCAGCAGCCAGTTACAGGGTGAAAGCGAAAAACTGTTTTTT. Its protein is CASSQLQGESEKLFF.

This clonotype occurred a few times. The chain uses TRBV9 and TRBJ2-6, with D hard to call. Germline V lookup: CDR1 SGDLS, CDR2 YYNGEE. V was cut by 1 base and J by 3 bases, with 2 bases left in between. CDR3 length equals 13 residues. In DNA form, the CDR3 reads TGTGCCAGCAGCGTATATGGGGCCAACGTCCTGACTTTC. Its protein is CASSVYGANVLTF.

Worth noting for this clonotype: Germline and junction disagree at one end, which may indicate a read error. The CDR3 is CAGSGTGSSYNEQFF. As DNA, the CDR3 is TGTGCCGGCAGCGGTACGGGGAGCTCCTACAATGAGCAGTTCTTC. The J gene is TRBJ2-1, the V gene TRBV9; maybe TRBD2 (5 bases). CDR3 length equals 15 residues. CDR1 is SGDLS, CDR2 YYNGEE, per germline.

CDR3 residues: CASSSGGPGPAQETQYF. As DNA, the CDR3 is TGTGCCAGCAGCTCAGGGGGACCGGGCCCTGCCCAAGAGACCCAGTACTTC. The chain combines TRBV7-8 with TRBJ2-5; 7 bases match TRBD1. The germline CDR1 and CDR2 sequences are SGHVS and FQNEAQ. CDR3 length equals 17 residues. J was trimmed by 1 base and V by 4 bases; bases with no gene match: 12. Supplemented by reference TRBV7-8 and TRBJ2-5, the full variable domain reads GAGVSQSPRYKVAKRGQDVALRCDPISGHVSLFWYQQALGQGPEFLTYFQNEAQLDKSGLPSDRFFAERPEGSVSTLKIQRTQQEDSAVYLCASSSGGPGPAQETQYFGPGTRLLVL.

This clonotype was picked up a small number of times. This chain uses TRBV20-1 with TRBJ2-7; 10 bases line up with TRBD2. Per germline, CDR1 DFQATT and CDR2 SNEGSKA (reference sequence). The J segment lost 3 bases and the V segment lost 6 bases, leaving 17 bases of the junction unmatched. CDR3 length equals 17 residues. This CDR3 reads CSAKAGTSVFALYEQYF. CDR3 bases: TGCAGTGCCAAAGCGGGGACTAGCGTCTTCGCCCTCTACGAGCAGTACTTC.

This clonotype was seen more than once but under ten times. J is TRBJ1-1 and V is TRBV7-9; no definite D call. Germline V lookup: CDR1 SEHNR, CDR2 FQNEAQ (reference sequence). V was shortened by 5 bases and J by 7 bases, with 14 bases between the two germline ends. The CDR3 consists of 13 residues. As DNA, the CDR3 is TGTGCCAGCAGCCCCTTACCTAACGGTGAAGCTTTCTTT. The encoded protein is CASSPLPNGEAFF. Looking up the rest from reference TRBV7-9 and TRBJ1-1 gives the full variable domain: DTGVSQNPRHKITKRGQNVTFRCDPISEHNRLYWYRQTLGQGPEFLTYFQNEAQLEKSRLLSDRFSAERPKGSFSTLEIQRTEQGDSAMYLCASSPLPNGEAFFGQGTRLTVV.

This clonotype was counted between two and nine times. V gene TRBV18 combines with J gene TRBJ2-1, with 14 bases matching TRBD2. Germline CDR1 is KGHSH and CDR2 is LQKENI. With V trimmed by 6 bases and J by 7 bases, 11 bases remained unmatched. CDR3 length: 17 amino acids. The CDR3 spells CASSLQRLAGGPNEQFF. The CDR3 coding sequence is TGTGCCAGCTCCCTACAGAGACTAGCGGGGGGGCCAAATGAGCAGTTCTTC. The full variable domain, with the rest looked up from reference TRBV18 and TRBJ2-1, is NAGVMQNPRHLVRRRGQEARLRCSPMKGHSHVYWYRQLPEEGLKFMVYLQKENIIDESGMPKERFSAEFPKEGPSILRIQQVVRGDSAAYFCASSLQRLAGGPNEQFFGPGTRLTVL.

The rearrangement links TRBV29-1 to TRBJ2-5; D might be TRBD1 or TRBD2, each matching 5 bases. Germline values: CDR1 SQVTM, CDR2 ANQGSEA. This CDR3 comprises 11 residues. V was pared by 7 bases and J by 5 bases, with 11 bases between. The DNA for the CDR3 is TGCAGCGGCAGGTGGGGGGAGACCCAGTACTTC. Encoded protein: CSGRWGETQYF.

This clonotype was observed a handful of times. The CDR3 reads CARDRHGRRYEQYF. CDR3 DNA: TGTGCCAGAGATCGACACGGCAGGCGCTACGAGCAGTACTTC. The V gene is TRBV5-8, the J gene TRBJ2-7; no firm D call. The CDR3 is 14 residues long. Trimming cost V 8 bases and J 3 bases, with 18 bases left between them. Germline-derived CDR1 and CDR2 are SGHTS and YDEGEE.